The next 25 T cell receptor beta chains were all read from a single sample in a study of blood T cell repertoires in COVID-19. Assay: immunoSEQ multiplex PCR; the TCRdb copy retains only in-frame clones and omits some. The top ten hold around 7.2% of the sample, which has about 150,000 clones, 75% to 85% seen once. The specimen was peripheral blood. These TCRs come from a woman aged 50 to 60 in a cohort sampled during active or convalescent COVID-19.

The chain joins TRBV6-6 to TRBJ2-7; no clear D. The CDR3 sequence is 14 residues long. The V gene's germline CDR1 is MNHNY and CDR2 SVGAGI (reference sequence). Trimming stripped 2 bases from V and 4 bases from J, with 12 bases between. CDR3 DNA sequence: TGTGCCAGCAGTTACCTGGGCACAGAATACGAGCAGTACTTC. This codes for CASSYLGTEYEQYF.

The V gene is TRBV2, the J gene TRBJ1-6; 8 bases are a match to TRBD1. Unmatched junction bases numbered 10, after V lost 7 bases and J lost 5 bases. The CDR3 totals 16 residues. The germline gives CDR1 SNHLY, CDR2 FYNNEI. CDR3 DNA: TGTGCCAGCACCCTGGACAGGGCGGGAAATAATTCACCCCTCCACTTT. Its translation: CASTLDRAGNNSPLHF.

In DNA, the CDR3 is TGTGCCAGCAGTAGGGGGGGTAACACTGAAGCTTTCTTT. Translated, it gives CASSRGGNTEAFF. This chain uses TRBV12-3 or TRBV12-4 with TRBJ1-1; TRBD1 might be the D (6 bases). Trimming left V 5 bases short and J 2 bases short, with 9 bases between. The CDR3 is 13 amino acids.

This rearrangement joins TRBV10-1 to TRBJ2-3; 9 bases agree with TRBD1. Germline-derived CDR1 and CDR2 are WNHNN and SYGVQD (reference sequence). V shed 8 bases, J shed 6 bases, and the junction held 9 bases outside the gene matches. CDR3 length: 14 amino acids. The CDR3 here is CASSGTGSSDTQYF. The DNA for the CDR3 is TGCGCCAGCTCAGGGACAGGGTCATCGGATACGCAGTATTTT.

The J gene is TRBJ2-2, the V gene TRBV7-2; a possible D gene is TRBD2 (6 bases). This CDR3 contains 15 residues. Trimming left V 1 base short and J 4 bases short, with 10 bases between. CDR1 SGHTA and CDR2 FQGNSA come from the germline V gene. CDR3: CASSLVPAGTGELFF. The CDR3 coding sequence is TGTGCCAGCAGCTTAGTGCCAGCGGGCACCGGGGAGCTGTTTTTT. Filled out from reference TRBV7-2 and TRBJ2-2, the complete variable domain reads GAGVSQSPSNKVTEKGKDVELRCDPISGHTALYWYRQSLGQGLEFLIYFQGNSAPDKSGLPSDRFSAERTGGSVSTLTIQRTQQEDSAVYLCASSLVPAGTGELFFGEGSRLTVL.

The chain uses TRBV3-1 (or the pseudogene TRBV3-2) and TRBJ2-5; 8 bases match TRBD2. This CDR3 has 18 residues. In germline, CDR1 is LGHDT, CDR2 YNNKEL (reference sequence). J lost 4 bases, V lost 0 bases, and 13 bases had no gene match. The chain's CDR3 is CASSQDPTRGGRAETQYF. The CDR3 coding sequence is TGTGCCAGCAGCCAAGATCCCACCCGGGGGGGTCGTGCAGAGACCCAGTACTTC.

The V call is TRBV30, the J call TRBJ1-5; tentatively, D is TRBD1 (6 bases). Germline CDR1 GTSNPN, CDR2 SVGIG (reference sequence). This CDR3 is built from 15 residues. Trimming took 4 bases from V and 0 from J, leaving 13 bases between them. The CDR3 here is CAWTPGTSSNQPQHF. CDR3 nucleotides: TGTGCCTGGACCCCCGGGACATCTAGCAATCAGCCCCAGCATTTT.

The CDR3 here is CASSYSGTRTF. CDR3 nucleotide sequence: TGTGCCAGCAGTTACTCCGGGACTAGGACCTTC. The chain carries TRBV6-6 and TRBJ1-2, with D possibly being TRBD1 (5 bases). Looked up from germline, CDR1 is MNHNY and CDR2 is SVGAGI (reference sequence). The CDR3 is made up of 11 amino acids. V was trimmed by 0 bases and J by 14 bases, leaving 10 bases between them.

V usage is TRBV7-9 and J usage is TRBJ1-4, with 9 bases identical to TRBD1. The CDR3 has 17 residues. V shed 7 bases, J shed 7 bases, and the junction held 16 bases outside the gene matches. The V gene's germline CDR1 is SEHNR and CDR2 FQNEAQ (reference sequence). DNA for the CDR3: TGTGCCAGCAACTCTGGGGGCTGGGGACAGGGACCTGAAAAACTGTTTTTT. Translating gives CASNSGGWGQGPEKLFF.

The V and J genes are TRBV29-1 and TRBJ2-3, with D tentatively TRBD2 (7 bases). CDR3 length: 11 amino acids. The V end lost 6 bases, the J end lost 6 bases, and 10 bases lay between the germline ends. Germline V gene lookup returns CDR1 SQVTM and CDR2 ANQGSEA. CDR3 residues: CSVEGGDTQYF. The CDR3 DNA is TGCAGCGTGGAGGGGGGGGATACGCAGTATTTT.

This chain links TRBV18 with TRBJ1-6; tentative D call: TRBD1 (5 bases). The length of the CDR3 is 18 residues. The ends were cut back, 2 bases at V and 0 bases at J, with 14 bases in the middle. Germline lookup yields CDR1 KGHSH and CDR2 LQKENI. As DNA, the CDR3 is TGTGCCAGCTCACCAGCGACAGTCCAATCCTCCTATAATTCACCCCTCCACTTT. Its translation is CASSPATVQSSYNSPLHF.

This rearrangement joins TRBV11-1 to TRBJ2-3, with no clear D. Per the germline V gene, CDR1 is SGHAT and CDR2 is FQDESV (reference sequence). This CDR3 has 12 residues. The germline V and J ends were trimmed by 2 bases and 4 bases, with 4 bases remaining between them. As DNA, the CDR3 is TGTGCCAGCAGCTTACTTCCAGATACGCAGTATTTT. Its protein product is CASSLLPDTQYF.

The CDR3: CAWSPRQYTEAFF. The CDR3 DNA reads as TGTGCCTGGAGTCCCCGACAGTACACTGAAGCTTTCTTT. The J gene is TRBJ1-1, the V gene TRBV30; D may be TRBD1 (5 bases). This CDR3 spans 13 amino acids. V was clipped by 2 bases and J by 3 bases, with 10 bases between them. CDR1 and CDR2 (germline): GTSNPN, SVGIG (reference sequence).

V gene TRBV2 combines with J gene TRBJ2-7; 9 nucleotides align to TRBD1. The CDR3 has 15 residues. Germline V gene data show CDR1 as SNHLY and CDR2 as FYNNEI. The ends lost 3 bases at V and 3 bases at J; junction bases unmatched: 6. The CDR3: CASSEWGQGLYEQYF. In DNA, the CDR3 is TGTGCCAGCAGTGAGTGGGGACAGGGCCTCTACGAGCAGTACTTC.

V is TRBV4-1 and J is TRBJ1-1; tentative D call: TRBD1 (6 bases). This CDR3 is built from 17 residues. Trimming shortened V by 0 bases and J by 1 base, and 15 bases separated the two germline ends. Germline CDR1 MGHRA, CDR2 YSYEKL. The DNA for the CDR3 is TGCGCCAGCAGCCAAGAAGAGGGGGTCGTTTGGAACACTGAAGCTTTCTTT. Its translation: CASSQEEGVVWNTEAFF.

The chain is built from TRBV5-1 and TRBJ2-1; 7 bases map to TRBD1. Germline V gene sequence: CDR1 SGHRS, CDR2 YFSETQ. CDR3 length equals 16 residues. The V gene end was trimmed by 0 bases and the J gene end by 5 bases; junction bases not matched to a gene: 8. The CDR3 reads CASSLATGEWDNEQFF. CDR3 DNA sequence: TGCGCCAGCAGCTTGGCCACAGGGGAGTGGGACAATGAGCAGTTCTTC.

The V gene is TRBV10-3, the J gene TRBJ2-2; D is uncertain. Germline lookup yields CDR1 ENHRY and CDR2 SYGVKD. The CDR3 consists of 14 residues. Trimming left V 3 bases short and J 3 bases short, with 8 bases between. Here the CDR3 reads CAISDITDTGELFF. The DNA for the CDR3 is TGTGCCATCAGTGACATAACGGACACCGGGGAGCTGTTTTTT.

J is TRBJ1-1 and V is TRBV6-5; TRBD1 might be the D (5 bases). Germline-derived CDR1 and CDR2 are MNHEY and SVGAGI. The V end was cut by 6 bases, the J end by 6 bases, with 8 bases between. The CDR3 is 11 amino acids. In DNA form, the CDR3 reads TGTGCCAGCAGGGGAGGGGCTGAAGCTTTCTTT. This sequence encodes CASRGGAEAFF.

J is TRBJ2-5 and V is TRBV7-9; possibly TRBD1 for D (6 bases). From germline, CDR1 is SEHNR and CDR2 FQNEAQ (reference sequence). Trimming shortened V by 0 bases and J by 2 bases, and 13 bases separated the two germline ends. The CDR3 is 16 residues long. The DNA of the CDR3 is TGTGCCAGCAGCTTAGCCGGGACACACAGACAAGAGACCCAGTACTTC. Its translation: CASSLAGTHRQETQYF.

V gene TRBV19 combines with J gene TRBJ2-1; no clear D. In germline, CDR1 is LNHDA, CDR2 SQIVND (reference sequence). This CDR3 spans 13 amino acids. V lost 5 bases to trimming and J lost 8 bases, with 13 bases between them. The CDR3, as DNA: TGTGCCAGTAGTTTAAACCCGCTAGATGAGCAGTTCTTC. This codes for CASSLNPLDEQFF. Full variable domain (rest looked up from reference TRBV19 and TRBJ2-1): DGGITQSPKYLFRKEGQNVTLSCEQNLNHDAMYWYRQDPGQGLRLIYYSQIVNDFQKGDIAEGYSVSREKKESFPLTVTSAQKNPTAFYLCASSLNPLDEQFFGPGTRLTVL.

The V call is TRBV7-2, the J call TRBJ2-1; D uncertain. CDR1 is SGHTA and CDR2 is FQGNSA in the germline V gene. V gave up 5 bases and J gave up 0 bases, with 17 bases separating them. The length of the CDR3 is 17 residues. In DNA, the CDR3 is TGTGCCAGCAGCCTAGTGCATCTGTCGAGCTCCTACAATGAGCAGTTCTTC. The encoded protein is CASSLVHLSSSYNEQFF.

The chain employs TRBV18 and TRBJ1-2, with D maybe TRBD1 (5 bases). V lost 1 base and J lost 8, with 14 bases in between. The CDR3 has 14 residues. CDR1 is KGHSH, CDR2 LQKENI, per germline. CDR3 DNA sequence: TGTGCCAGCTCACCACAATCAGGGATGGAAGGCTACACCTTC. This translates into CASSPQSGMEGYTF.

This clone came up once. The chain employs TRBV7-2 and TRBJ1-6; tentative D call: TRBD1 (6 bases). The V end lost 3 bases, the J end lost 10 bases, and 13 bases lay between the germline ends. This CDR3 spans 14 amino acids. The germline V gene has CDR1 SGHTA and CDR2 FQGNSA. CDR3: CASSLGQNISPLHF. The CDR3 bases are TGTGCCAGCAGCTTGGGACAAAATATCTCACCCCTCCACTTT.

The V gene is TRBV5-1, the J gene TRBJ1-4; possible D gene TRBD1, 5 bases. V was pared by 1 base and J by 2 bases, with 9 bases between. From germline, CDR1 is SGHRS and CDR2 YFSETQ. There are 15 residues in the CDR3. The CDR3 region has the DNA TGCGCCAGCAGCTTGACGGGGGGGACTAATGAAAAACTGTTTTTT. This codes for CASSLTGGTNEKLFF.

This rearrangement joins TRBV4-3 to TRBJ2-1; 14 bases align to TRBD2. V lost 4 bases and J lost 0; bases outside the gene matches: 8. The CDR3 is 19 residues long. Per the germline V gene, CDR1 is LGHNA and CDR2 is YSLEER. The CDR3 here is CASSPGTSGGFSSYNEQFF. CDR3 nucleotide sequence: TGCGCCAGCAGCCCCGGGACTAGCGGGGGCTTTAGCTCCTACAATGAGCAGTTCTTC.